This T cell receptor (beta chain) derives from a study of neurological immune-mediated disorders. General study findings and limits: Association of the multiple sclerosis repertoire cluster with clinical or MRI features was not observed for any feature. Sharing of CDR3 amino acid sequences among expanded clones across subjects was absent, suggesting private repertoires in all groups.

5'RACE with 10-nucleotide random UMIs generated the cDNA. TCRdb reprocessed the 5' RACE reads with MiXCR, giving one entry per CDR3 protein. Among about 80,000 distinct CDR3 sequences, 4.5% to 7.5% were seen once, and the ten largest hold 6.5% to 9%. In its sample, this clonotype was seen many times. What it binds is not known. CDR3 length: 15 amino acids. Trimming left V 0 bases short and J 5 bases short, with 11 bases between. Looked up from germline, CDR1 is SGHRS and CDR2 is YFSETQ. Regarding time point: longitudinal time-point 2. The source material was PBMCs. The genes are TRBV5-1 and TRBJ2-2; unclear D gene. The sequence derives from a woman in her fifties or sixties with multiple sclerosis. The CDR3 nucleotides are TGCGCCAGCAGCTTGGCCGGGTCGGTGACCGGGGAGCTGTTTTTT. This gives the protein CASSLAGSVTGELFF.